This T cell receptor (beta chain) emerged from a study of blood T cell repertoires in COVID-19. Study-wide background: PBMCs, B-cell-depleted T cells, or T cells were the source of the cDNA or gDNA that made up the material.

V was pared by 2 bases and J by 2 bases, with 13 bases between. Germline values: CDR1 SGHAT, CDR2 FQNNGV. The CDR3 extends over 16 amino acids. The assay was immunoSEQ multiplex PCR, and TCRdb's table has in-frame clones only and misses some. The data contain about 130,000 clones, over 75% of them singletons. V and J are TRBV11-2 and TRBJ1-3; D not resolved. Sequenced: peripheral blood. This receptor was obtained from a woman older than 75 with acute or convalescent COVID-19. CDR3 protein: CASSLYLDTPGNTIYF. The CDR3 bases are TGTGCCAGCAGCTTATACCTCGACACCCCTGGAAACACCATATATTTT.